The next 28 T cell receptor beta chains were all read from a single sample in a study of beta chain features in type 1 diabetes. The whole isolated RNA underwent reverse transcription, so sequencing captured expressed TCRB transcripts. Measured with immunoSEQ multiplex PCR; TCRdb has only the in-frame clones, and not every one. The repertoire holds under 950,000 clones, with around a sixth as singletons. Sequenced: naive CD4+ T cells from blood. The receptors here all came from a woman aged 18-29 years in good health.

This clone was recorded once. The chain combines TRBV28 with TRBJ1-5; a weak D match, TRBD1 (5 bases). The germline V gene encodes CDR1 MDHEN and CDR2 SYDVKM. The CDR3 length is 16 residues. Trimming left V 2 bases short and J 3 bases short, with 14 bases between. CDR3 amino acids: CASSLGAASNNQPQHF. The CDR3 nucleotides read TGTGCCAGCAGTTTAGGGGCAGCGTCAAACAATCAGCCCCAGCATTTT.

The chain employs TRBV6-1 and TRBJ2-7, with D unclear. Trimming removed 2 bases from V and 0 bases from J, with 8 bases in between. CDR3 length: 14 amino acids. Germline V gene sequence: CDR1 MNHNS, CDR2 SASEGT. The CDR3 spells CASSERYSSYEQYF. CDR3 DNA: TGTGCCAGCAGTGAACGGTATAGCTCCTACGAGCAGTACTTC.

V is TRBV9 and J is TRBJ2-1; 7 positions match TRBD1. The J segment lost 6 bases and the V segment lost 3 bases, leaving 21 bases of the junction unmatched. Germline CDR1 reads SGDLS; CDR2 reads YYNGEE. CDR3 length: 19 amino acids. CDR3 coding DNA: TGTGCCAGCAGCGATCCACGCTATTTACGGGACAGCACAGTCAATGAGCAGTTCTTC. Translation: CASSDPRYLRDSTVNEQFF.

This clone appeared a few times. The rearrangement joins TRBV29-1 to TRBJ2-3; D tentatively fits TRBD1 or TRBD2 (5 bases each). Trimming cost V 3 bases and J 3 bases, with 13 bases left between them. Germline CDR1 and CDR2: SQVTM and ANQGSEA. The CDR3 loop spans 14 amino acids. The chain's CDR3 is CSVDRDLGTDTQYF. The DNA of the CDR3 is TGCAGCGTTGACAGGGACCTGGGGACAGATACGCAGTATTTT.

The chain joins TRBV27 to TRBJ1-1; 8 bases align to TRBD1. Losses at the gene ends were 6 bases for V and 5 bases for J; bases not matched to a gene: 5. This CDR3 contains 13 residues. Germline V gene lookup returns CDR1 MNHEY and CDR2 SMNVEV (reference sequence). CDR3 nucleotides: TGTGCCAGCAGCGGGACAGGTGGAACTGAAGCTTTCTTT. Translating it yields CASSGTGGTEAFF.

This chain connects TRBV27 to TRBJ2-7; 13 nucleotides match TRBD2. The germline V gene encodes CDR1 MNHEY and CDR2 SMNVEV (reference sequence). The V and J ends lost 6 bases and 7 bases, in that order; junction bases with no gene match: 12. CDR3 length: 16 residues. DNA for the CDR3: TGTGCCAGCAGAACCGGGACTAGCGGGATTAAGGGGGAGCAGTACTTC. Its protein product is CASRTGTSGIKGEQYF.

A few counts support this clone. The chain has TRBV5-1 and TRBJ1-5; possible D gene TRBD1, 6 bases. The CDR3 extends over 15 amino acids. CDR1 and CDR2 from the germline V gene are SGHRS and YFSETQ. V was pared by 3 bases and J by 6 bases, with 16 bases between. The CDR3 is CASSSARGEGQPQHF. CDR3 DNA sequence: TGCGCCAGCAGCTCGGCCAGGGGCGAAGGTCAGCCCCAGCATTTT. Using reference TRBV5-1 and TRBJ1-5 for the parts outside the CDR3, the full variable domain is KAGVTQTPRYLIKTRGQQVTLSCSPISGHRSVSWYQQTPGQGLQFLFEYFSETQRNKGNFPGRFSGRQFSNSRSEMNVSTLELGDSALYLCASSSARGEGQPQHFGDGTRLSIL.

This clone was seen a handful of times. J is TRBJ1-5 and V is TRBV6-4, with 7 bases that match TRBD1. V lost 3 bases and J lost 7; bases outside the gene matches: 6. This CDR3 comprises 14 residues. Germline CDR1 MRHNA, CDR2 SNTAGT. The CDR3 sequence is CASSEVGGGQPQHF. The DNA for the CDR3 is TGTGCCAGCAGTGAGGTAGGGGGCGGCCAGCCCCAGCATTTT.

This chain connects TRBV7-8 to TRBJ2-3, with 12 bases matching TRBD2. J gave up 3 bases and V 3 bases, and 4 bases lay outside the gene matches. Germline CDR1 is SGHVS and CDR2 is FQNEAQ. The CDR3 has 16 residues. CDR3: CASSFRTSGTTDTQYF. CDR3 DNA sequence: TGTGCCAGCAGCTTCAGGACTAGCGGGACAACAGATACGCAGTATTTT.

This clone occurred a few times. CDR3 nucleotide sequence: TGTGCCAGCAGCGGCAGGGGGCTTCACTACGAGCAGTACTTC. Its translation is CASSGRGLHYEQYF. This chain uses TRBV6-1 with TRBJ2-7, with 8 bases matching TRBD1. There are 14 residues in the CDR3. V shed 6 bases and J 3 bases; nucleotides not matched to a gene: 7. The germline gives CDR1 MNHNS, CDR2 SASEGT.

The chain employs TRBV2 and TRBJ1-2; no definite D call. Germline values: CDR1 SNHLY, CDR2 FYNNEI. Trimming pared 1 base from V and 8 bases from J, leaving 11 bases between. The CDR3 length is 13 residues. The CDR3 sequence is CASSEGGLGGYTF. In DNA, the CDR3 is TGTGCCAGCAGTGAAGGGGGTCTCGGCGGCTACACCTTC.

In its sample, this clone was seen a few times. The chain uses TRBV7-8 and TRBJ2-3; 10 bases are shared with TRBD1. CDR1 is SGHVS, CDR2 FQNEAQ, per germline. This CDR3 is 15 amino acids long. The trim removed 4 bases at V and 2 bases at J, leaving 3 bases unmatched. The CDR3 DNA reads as TGTGCCAGCAGCTACGGGACAGGGGTCACAGATACGCAGTATTTT. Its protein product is CASSYGTGVTDTQYF.

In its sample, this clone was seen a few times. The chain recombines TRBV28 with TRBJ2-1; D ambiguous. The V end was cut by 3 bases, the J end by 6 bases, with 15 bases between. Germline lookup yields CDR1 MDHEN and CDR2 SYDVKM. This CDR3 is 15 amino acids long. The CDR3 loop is CASSFRAVVRNEQFF. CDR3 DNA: TGTGCCAGCAGTTTTCGGGCAGTTGTCCGCAATGAGCAGTTCTTC. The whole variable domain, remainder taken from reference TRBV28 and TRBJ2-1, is DVKVTQSSRYLVKRTGEKVFLECVQDMDHENMFWYRQDPGLGLRLIYFSYDVKMKEKGDIPEGYSVSREKKERFSLILESASTNQTSMYLCASSFRAVVRNEQFFGPGTRLTVL.

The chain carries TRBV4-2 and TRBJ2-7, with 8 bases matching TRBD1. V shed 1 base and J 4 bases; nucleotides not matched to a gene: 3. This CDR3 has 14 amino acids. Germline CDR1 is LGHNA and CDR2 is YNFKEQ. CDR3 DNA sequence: TGTGCCAGCAGCCAAGGCGACAGGGGATACGAGCAGTACTTC. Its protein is CASSQGDRGYEQYF.

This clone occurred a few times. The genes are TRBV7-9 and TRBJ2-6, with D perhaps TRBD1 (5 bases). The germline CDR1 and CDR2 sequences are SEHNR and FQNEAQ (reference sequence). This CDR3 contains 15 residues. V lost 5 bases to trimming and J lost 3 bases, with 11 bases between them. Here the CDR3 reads CASSARESGANVLTF. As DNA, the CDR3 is TGTGCCAGCAGCGCCAGGGAAAGTGGGGCCAACGTCCTGACTTTC.

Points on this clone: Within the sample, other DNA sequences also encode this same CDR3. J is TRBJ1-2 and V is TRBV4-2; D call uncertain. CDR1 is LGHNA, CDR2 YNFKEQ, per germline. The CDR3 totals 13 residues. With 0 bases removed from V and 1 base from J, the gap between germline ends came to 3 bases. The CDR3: CASSQDSNYGYTF. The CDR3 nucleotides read TGTGCCAGCAGCCAAGACAGTAACTATGGCTACACCTTC.

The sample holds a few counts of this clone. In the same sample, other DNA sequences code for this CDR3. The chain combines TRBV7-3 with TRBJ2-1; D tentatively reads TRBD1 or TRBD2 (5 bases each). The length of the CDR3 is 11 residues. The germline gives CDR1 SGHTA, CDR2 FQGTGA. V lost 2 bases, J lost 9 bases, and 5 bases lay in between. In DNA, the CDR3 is TGTGCCAGCAGCTTAGGGGGTGAGCAGTTCTTC. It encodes CASSLGGEQFF. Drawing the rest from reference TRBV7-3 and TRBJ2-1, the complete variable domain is GAGVSQTPSNKVTEKGKYVELRCDPISGHTALYWYRQSLGQGPEFLIYFQGTGAADDSGLPNDRFFAVRPEGSVSTLKIQRTERGDSAVYLCASSLGGEQFFGPGTRLTVL.

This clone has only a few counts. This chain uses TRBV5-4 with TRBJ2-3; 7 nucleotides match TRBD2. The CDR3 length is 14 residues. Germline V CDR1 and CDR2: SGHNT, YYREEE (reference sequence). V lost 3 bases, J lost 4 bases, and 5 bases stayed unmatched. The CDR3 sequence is CASSYGRMADTQYF. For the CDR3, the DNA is TGTGCCAGCAGCTACGGGAGGATGGCAGATACGCAGTATTTT.

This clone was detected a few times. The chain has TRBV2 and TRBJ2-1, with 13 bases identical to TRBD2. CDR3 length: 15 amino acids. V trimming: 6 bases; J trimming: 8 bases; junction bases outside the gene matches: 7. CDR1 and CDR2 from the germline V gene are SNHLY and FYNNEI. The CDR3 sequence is CASSQLAGGPDEQFF. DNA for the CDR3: TGTGCCAGCAGCCAACTAGCGGGAGGGCCCGATGAGCAGTTCTTC.

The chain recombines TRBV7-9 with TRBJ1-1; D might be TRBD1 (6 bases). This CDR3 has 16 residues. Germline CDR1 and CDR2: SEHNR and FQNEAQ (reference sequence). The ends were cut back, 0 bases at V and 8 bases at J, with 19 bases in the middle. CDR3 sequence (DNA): TGTGCCAGCAGCTTAGCAGGGGCAGGGGCCCGCTTAGAAGCTTTCTTT. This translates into CASSLAGAGARLEAFF.

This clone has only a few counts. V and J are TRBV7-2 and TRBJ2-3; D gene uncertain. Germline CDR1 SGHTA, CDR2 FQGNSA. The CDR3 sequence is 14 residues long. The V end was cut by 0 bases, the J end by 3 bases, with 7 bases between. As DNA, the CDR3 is TGTGCCAGCAGCTTAGCGACATTTACAGATACGCAGTATTTT. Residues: CASSLATFTDTQYF.

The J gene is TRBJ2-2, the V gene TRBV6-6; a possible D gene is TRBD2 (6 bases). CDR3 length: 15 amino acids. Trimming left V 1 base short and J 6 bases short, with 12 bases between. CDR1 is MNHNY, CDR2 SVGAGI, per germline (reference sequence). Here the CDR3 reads CASSYWREQAGELFF. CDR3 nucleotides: TGTGCCAGCAGTTACTGGAGGGAGCAGGCCGGGGAGCTGTTTTTT.

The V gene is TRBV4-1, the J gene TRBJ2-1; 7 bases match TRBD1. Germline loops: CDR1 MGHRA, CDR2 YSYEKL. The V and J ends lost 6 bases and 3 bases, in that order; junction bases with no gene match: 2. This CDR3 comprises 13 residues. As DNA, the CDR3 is TGCGCCAGCAGGGGACAGAGCTACAATGAGCAGTTCTTC. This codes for CASRGQSYNEQFF.

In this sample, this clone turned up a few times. CDR3 in DNA: TGTGCCAGCAGCCTAGCGGGAGGGGACAATGAGCAGTTCTTC. This codes for CASSLAGGDNEQFF. The rearrangement uses TRBV28 and TRBJ2-1, with TRBD2 matching over 12 bases. The CDR3 extends over 14 amino acids. The germline V gene encodes CDR1 MDHEN and CDR2 SYDVKM. J was trimmed by 5 bases and V by 6 bases; bases with no gene match: 2.

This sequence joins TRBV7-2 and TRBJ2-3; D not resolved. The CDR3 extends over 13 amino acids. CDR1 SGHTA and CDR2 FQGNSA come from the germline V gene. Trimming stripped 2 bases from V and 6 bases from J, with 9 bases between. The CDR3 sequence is CASSLMSLDTQYF. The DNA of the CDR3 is TGTGCCAGCAGCTTAATGTCTTTGGATACGCAGTATTTT.

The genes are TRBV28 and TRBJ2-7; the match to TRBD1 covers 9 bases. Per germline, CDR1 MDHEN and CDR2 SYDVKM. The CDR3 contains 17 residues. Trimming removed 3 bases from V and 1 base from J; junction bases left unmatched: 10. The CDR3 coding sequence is TGTGCCAGCAGTTTTTCCCTGGGACAGGGTCTTTCCTACGAGCAGTACTTC. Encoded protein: CASSFSLGQGLSYEQYF.

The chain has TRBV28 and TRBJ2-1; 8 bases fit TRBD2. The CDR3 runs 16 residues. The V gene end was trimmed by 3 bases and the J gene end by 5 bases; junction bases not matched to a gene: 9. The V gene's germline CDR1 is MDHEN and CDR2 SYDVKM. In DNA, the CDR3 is TGTGCCAGCAGTTTCGCCGGGACTAGAGGCAACAATGAGCAGTTCTTC. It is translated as CASSFAGTRGNNEQFF.

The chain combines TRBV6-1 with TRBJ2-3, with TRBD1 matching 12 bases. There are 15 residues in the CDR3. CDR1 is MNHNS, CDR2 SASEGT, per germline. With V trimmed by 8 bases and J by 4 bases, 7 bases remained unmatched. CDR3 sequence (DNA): TGTGCCAGCTTTCCCGGGACAGGGGGCGCAGATACGCAGTATTTT. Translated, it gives CASFPGTGGADTQYF.